This entry features one T cell receptor (beta chain) sequence. The sample originates from a study of blood T cell repertoires in COVID-19. Study-level information: Sites across the United States, Italy and Spain contributed samples from acute and convalescent COVID-19. PBMCs, B-cell-depleted T cells, or T cells were the source of the cDNA or gDNA that made up the material.

Trimming took 0 bases from V and 0 from J, leaving 9 bases between them. This CDR3 spans 16 amino acids. From germline, CDR1 is SGHNT and CDR2 YENEEA. As originally analysed: Estimation of nucleated cell counts relied on the amplification of reference gene primers. Only in-frame clones appear in the TCRdb table, and some are missing; sequencing was by immunoSEQ multiplex PCR. V and J calls and clone size are as listed in that table; D and trimming were resolved from the DNA. The sample has 130,000 to 150,000 clones; around 81% are singletons. This rearrangement joins TRBV11-3 to TRBJ2-1; TRBD1 is a possible D gene (5 bases). The TCR comes from a middle-aged woman with active or convalescent COVID-19. Sequenced sample: peripheral blood. The CDR3 spells CASSLEGQGSYNEQFF. The CDR3 coding sequence is TGTGCCAGCAGCTTAGAAGGGCAGGGCTCCTACAATGAGCAGTTCTTC.